This TCR beta chain is drawn from a study of T cells after somatic rescue of genetic block. Measured with immunoSEQ multiplex PCR; TCRdb has only the in-frame clones, and not every one. The sample has approximately 88,000 clones, more than 80% seen once; the top ten hold 1.5% to 2%. This receptor was obtained from a woman aged 18-29 years. Specimen: peripheral blood mononuclear cells (PBMCs).

CDR3 region: CAWSGNSGEAFF. Written as DNA, the CDR3 is TGTGCCTGGTCCGGGAACAGTGGGGAGGCTTTCTTT. J is TRBJ1-1 and V is TRBV30; no reliable D call. V was shortened by 5 bases and J by 11 bases, with 18 bases between the two germline ends. This CDR3 comprises 12 residues. Germline assignment: CDR1 GTSNPN and CDR2 SVGIG (reference sequence).